These 3 T cell receptor beta chains were sequenced from one sample in a study of T cell responses to AZD1222 COVID-19 vaccine. Clones were read by immunoSEQ multiplex PCR, and TCRdb kept only the in-frame ones, dropping some. This sample carries about 130,000 clones, around 90% of them seen once, and the ten largest clones take about 1.6%. Sequenced material: peripheral blood, taken on day 0 of AZD1222 vaccination. These receptors all come from an adult in good health.

This clone was recorded once. The same CDR3 is also encoded by other DNA sequences in this sample. This chain connects TRBV3-1 (or the pseudogene TRBV3-2) to TRBJ1-5; D remains ambiguous. Germline V gives CDR1 LGHDT, CDR2 YNNKEL (reference sequence). There are 13 residues in the CDR3. Trimming removed 0 bases at V and 4 bases at J, with 4 bases between. CDR3: CASSQDGNQPQHF. In DNA, the CDR3 is TGTGCCAGCAGCCAAGATGGTAATCAGCCCCAGCATTTT.

V and J are TRBV5-4 and TRBJ1-3; D ambiguous. The V gene's germline CDR1 is SGHNT and CDR2 YYREEE (reference sequence). V was clipped by 0 bases and J by 0 bases, with 7 bases between them. The CDR3 totals 15 residues. CDR3 protein: CASSLGTGSGNTIYF. CDR3 DNA: TGTGCCAGCAGCTTGGGCACGGGCTCTGGAAACACCATATATTTT.

The V gene is TRBV11-3, the J gene TRBJ2-3, with TRBD2 matching 7 bases. V shed 3 bases, J shed 6 bases, and the junction held 3 bases outside the gene matches. The CDR3 has 13 amino acids. Looked up from germline, CDR1 is SGHNT and CDR2 is YENEEA. The DNA for the CDR3 is TGTGCCAGCAGCTTTGCTAGCGGCGATACGCAGTATTTT. This encodes CASSFASGDTQYF.